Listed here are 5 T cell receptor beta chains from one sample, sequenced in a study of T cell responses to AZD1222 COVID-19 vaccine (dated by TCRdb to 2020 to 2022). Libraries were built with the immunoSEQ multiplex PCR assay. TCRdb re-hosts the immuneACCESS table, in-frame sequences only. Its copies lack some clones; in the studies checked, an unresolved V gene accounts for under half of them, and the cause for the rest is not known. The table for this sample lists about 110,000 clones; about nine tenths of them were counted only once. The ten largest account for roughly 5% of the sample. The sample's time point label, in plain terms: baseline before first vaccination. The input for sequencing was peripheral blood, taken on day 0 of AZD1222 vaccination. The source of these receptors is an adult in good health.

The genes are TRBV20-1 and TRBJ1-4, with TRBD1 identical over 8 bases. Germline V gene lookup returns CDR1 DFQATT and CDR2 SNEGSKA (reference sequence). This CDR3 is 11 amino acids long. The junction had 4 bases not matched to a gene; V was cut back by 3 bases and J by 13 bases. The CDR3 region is CSASRGRRLFF. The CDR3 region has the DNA TGCAGTGCTAGCAGGGGGCGCAGACTGTTTTTT.

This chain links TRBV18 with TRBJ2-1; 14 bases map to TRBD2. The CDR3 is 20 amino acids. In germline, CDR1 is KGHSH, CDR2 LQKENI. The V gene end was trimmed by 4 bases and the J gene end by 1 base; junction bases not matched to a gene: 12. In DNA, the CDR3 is TGTGCCAGCTCACTCAAAAGGGGACTAGCGGGAGACCCATCCTACAATGAGCAGTTCTTC. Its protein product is CASSLKRGLAGDPSYNEQFF.

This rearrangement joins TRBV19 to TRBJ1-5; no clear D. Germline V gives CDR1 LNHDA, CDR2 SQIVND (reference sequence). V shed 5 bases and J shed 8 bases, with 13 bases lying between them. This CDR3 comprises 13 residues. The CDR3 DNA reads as TGTGCCAGTAGTGAGGTTGGGCTTGAGCCCCAGCATTTT. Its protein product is CASSEVGLEPQHF.

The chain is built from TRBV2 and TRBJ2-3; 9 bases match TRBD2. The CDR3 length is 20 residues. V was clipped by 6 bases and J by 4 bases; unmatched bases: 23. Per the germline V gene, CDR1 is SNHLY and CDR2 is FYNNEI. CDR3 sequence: CASSPSARTSAGYHPDTQYF. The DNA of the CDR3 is TGTGCCAGCAGCCCGAGTGCCCGGACTAGCGCGGGGTATCATCCAGATACGCAGTATTTT.

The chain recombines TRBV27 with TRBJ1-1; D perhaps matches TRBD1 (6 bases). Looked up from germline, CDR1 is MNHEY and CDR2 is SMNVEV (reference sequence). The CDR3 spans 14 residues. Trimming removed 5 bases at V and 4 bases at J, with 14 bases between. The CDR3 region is CASSDRFVGTEAFF. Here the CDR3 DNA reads TGTGCCAGCAGTGACAGGTTTGTAGGCACTGAAGCTTTCTTT.